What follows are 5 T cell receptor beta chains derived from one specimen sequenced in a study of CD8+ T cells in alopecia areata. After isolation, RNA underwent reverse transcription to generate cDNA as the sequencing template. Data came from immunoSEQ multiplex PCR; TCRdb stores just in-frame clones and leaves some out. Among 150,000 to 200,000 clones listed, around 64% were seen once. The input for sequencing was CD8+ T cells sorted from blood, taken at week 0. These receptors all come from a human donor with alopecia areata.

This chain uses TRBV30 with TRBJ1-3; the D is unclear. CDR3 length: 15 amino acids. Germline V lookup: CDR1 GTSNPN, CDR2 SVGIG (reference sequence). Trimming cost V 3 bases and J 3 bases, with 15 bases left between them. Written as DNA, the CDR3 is TGTGCCTGGAGCCCGGGGTCCTCTAATGGAAACACCATATATTTT. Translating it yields CAWSPGSSNGNTIYF.

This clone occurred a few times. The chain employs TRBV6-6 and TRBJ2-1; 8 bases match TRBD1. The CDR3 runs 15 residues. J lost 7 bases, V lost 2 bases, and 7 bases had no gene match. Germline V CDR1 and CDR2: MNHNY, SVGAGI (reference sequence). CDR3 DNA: TGTGCCAGCAGTTACCGGACAGGGAGTGGAAATGAGCAGTTCTTC. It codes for CASSYRTGSGNEQFF.

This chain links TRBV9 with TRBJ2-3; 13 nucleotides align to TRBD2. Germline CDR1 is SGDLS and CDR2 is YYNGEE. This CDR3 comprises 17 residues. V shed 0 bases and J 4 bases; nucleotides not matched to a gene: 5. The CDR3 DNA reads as TGTGCCAGCAGCGTAGGACTAGCGGGGGGAGGTGCAGATACGCAGTATTTT. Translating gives CASSVGLAGGGADTQYF.

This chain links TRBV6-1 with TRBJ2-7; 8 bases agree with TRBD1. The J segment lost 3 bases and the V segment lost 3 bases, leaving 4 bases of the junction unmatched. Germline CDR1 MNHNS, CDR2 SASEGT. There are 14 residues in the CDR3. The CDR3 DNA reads TGTGCCAGCAGTGAGACAGGGGAGCTCTACGAGCAGTACTTC. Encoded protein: CASSETGELYEQYF.

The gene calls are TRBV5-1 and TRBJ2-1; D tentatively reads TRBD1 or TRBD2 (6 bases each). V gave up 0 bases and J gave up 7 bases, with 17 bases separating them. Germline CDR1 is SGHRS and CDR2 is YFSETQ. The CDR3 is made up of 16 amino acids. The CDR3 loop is CASSLGQGRGRNEQFF. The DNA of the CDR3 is TGCGCCAGCAGCTTGGGCCAGGGGCGGGGTAGGAATGAGCAGTTCTTC.